This entry concerns a single TCR beta chain. No cognate antigen has been identified for it. No qualities accompany the bases; no much larger clone lies one base away. TCRbeta CDR3 regions were amplified from genomic DNA using the immunoSEQ Assay, a bias-controlled multiplex PCR. The published analysis was carried out like this. Within the assay, amplification of reference gene primers was used to estimate how many nucleated cells each sample contained. To quantify the absolute abundance of each unique TCRbeta CDR3 rearrangement, sequence reads were collapsed and filtered. Productive Simpson clonality was computed per sample as the square root of Simpson's diversity index over productive rearrangements. This is the immuneACCESS table as TCRdb keeps it, with only in-frame sequences that have V and J called. A part of the clones is gone; compared with another copy, unresolved V genes explain less than half, and the rest is unexplained. That table is the source of V, J and clone size, and D and trimming were worked out from the DNA. Recorded for this sample are roughly 120,000 clones; less than 85% of them occurred a single time. The top ten constitute approximately 4.3% of the sample.

Whole blood was collected in K2EDTA tubes by collaborating institutions according to the institutions' own protocols. For TCRbeta analysis, collaborator samples were shipped as frozen whole blood, as isolated PBMCs, or as DNA extracted from either sample type. The record originates from a study of blood T cell repertoires in COVID-19 (dated by TCRdb to about 2020). About the full investigation: Samples covering the acute and convalescent phases of COVID-19 were provided by collaborators in the United States, Italy and Spain. Samples came from the ongoing ImmuneRACE study (first 160 participants) plus 1,254 subjects from 6 global collaborators. Where HLA class I and class II types were available, the types were taken from metadata supplied by the sample provider, not from assay-based typing. The prospective study material was composed of cDNA or gDNA derived from T cells, B-cell-depleted T cells, or PBMCs. Subjects who had been exposed to COVID-19, were actively infected with it, or had recovered from it provided the deeply sampled blood TCRbeta repertoires that made up the dataset. The repertoires were released in a freely available public database intended as a resource for research on the immune response to SARS-CoV-2. A de-identified subject ID, COVID-19 status, age in years and sex were almost always included in the sample metadata. Overall results and qualifications from the work: How much clinical and demographic metadata was included differed by source and by participant, and the metadata was provided uncurated.

V is shortened by 1 base, J by 7 bases, and the region joining them spans 10 bases. Sequences MDHEN (CDR1) and SYDVKM (CDR2) are obtained from the germline V gene. Inclusive of the bounding cysteine and phenylalanine, the CDR3 is 13 residues long. This entry keeps only the CDR3 DNA: 39 bases, framed from base 1. The TCR originated in a human donor in a cohort sampled during active or convalescent COVID-19. Material: peripheral blood. Here the chain combines TRBV28 and TRBJ1-1; the D segment could be TRBD1, given 6 matching bases. The sequence in DNA is TGTGCCAGCAGTTTATTCCCGACAGGTGAAGCTTTCTTT. This is translated as CASSLFPTGEAFF.